This TCR beta chain was recovered during a study of patients and donors after allogeneic stem cell transplantation. TCRdb re-analysed the RT-PCR reads in MiXCR, keeping a single row per CDR3 protein. The data hold about a million distinct CDR3 sequences, with around 17% observed a single time. The CDR3 runs 17 residues. V was pared by 3 bases and J by 4 bases, with 14 bases of the junction left unmatched. CDR1 is SGDLS, CDR2 YYNGEE, per germline. This clonotype was found once. V is TRBV9 and J is TRBJ2-7; 9 bases are shared with TRBD1. The sample comprised blood, either unsorted or a sorted T cell fraction (not recorded which). This receptor was obtained from a human donor who was either an allogeneic HSCT recipient or a stem cell or donor lymphocyte infusion donor (not recorded which). It is not recorded whose cells these are; they may come from a transplant donor. DNA for the CDR3: TGTGCCAGCAGCGCGGGCTTGGGCGGGACAGGGTTTTACGAGCAGTACTTC. Translation: CASSAGLGGTGFYEQYF.